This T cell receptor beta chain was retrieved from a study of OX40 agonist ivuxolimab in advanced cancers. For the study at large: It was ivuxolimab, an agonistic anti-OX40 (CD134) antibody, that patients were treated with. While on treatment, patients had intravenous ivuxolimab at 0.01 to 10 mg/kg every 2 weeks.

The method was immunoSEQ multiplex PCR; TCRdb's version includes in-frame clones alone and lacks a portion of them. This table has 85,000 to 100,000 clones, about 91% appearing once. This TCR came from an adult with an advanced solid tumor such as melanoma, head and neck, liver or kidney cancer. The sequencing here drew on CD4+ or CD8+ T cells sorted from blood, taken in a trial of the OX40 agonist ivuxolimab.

CDR3 protein: CASGPSGGNTGELFF. Here the CDR3 DNA reads TGTGCCAGCGGTCCTAGCGGGGGGAACACCGGGGAGCTGTTTTTT. This sequence joins TRBV6-6 and TRBJ2-2, with 10 nucleotides matching TRBD2. J was trimmed by 1 base and V by 8 bases; bases with no gene match: 4. Germline V lookup: CDR1 MNHNY, CDR2 SVGAGI (reference sequence). The CDR3 has 15 residues.